This T cell receptor (beta chain) was documented in a study of identical twins. Study outcomes and limitations: Analyses based on zero insertions could be partly confounded by invariant MAIT and iNKT cells.

This clonotype occurred a few times. The antigen is unknown. A universal primer site came from template switching; cDNA carried unique molecular identifiers. MiXCR, run by TCRdb on the 5' RACE reads, gives a single entry per CDR3 protein. Here the sample spans about 920,000 distinct CDR3 sequences, 12% being singletons. The same sample was also used in a study of yellow fever vaccine responses in identical twins. Per that paper: Twins' vaccine T cell responses were reported to seem partly convergent and partly personalized.

The clonotype comes from a woman aged 18-30 years in good health. The sample taken for sequencing was PBMCs.

DNA of the CDR3: TGCAGTGCTAGAAGGGACAGCGGGTACAATGAGCAGTTCTTC. Encoded protein: CSARRDSGYNEQFF. This rearrangement joins TRBV20-1 to TRBJ2-1, with D possibly matching TRBD1 (7 bases). This CDR3 has 14 residues. Deletions cut 2 bases from V and 4 bases from J, with 12 bases between. Germline values: CDR1 DFQATT, CDR2 SNEGSKA (reference sequence).